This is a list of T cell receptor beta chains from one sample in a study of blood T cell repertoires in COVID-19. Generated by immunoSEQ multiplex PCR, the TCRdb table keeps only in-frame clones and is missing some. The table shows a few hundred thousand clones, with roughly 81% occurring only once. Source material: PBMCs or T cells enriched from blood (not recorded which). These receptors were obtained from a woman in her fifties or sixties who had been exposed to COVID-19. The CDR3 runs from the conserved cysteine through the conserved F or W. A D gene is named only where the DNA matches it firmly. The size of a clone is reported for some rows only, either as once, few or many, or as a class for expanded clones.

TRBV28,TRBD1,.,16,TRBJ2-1,CASSPPTGLSYNEQFF,TGTGCCAGCAGTCCGCCGACAGGGTTATCCTACAATGAGCAGTTCTTC
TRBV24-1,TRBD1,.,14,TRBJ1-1,CATRGTGGGTEAFF,TGTGCCACCCGCGGGACAGGGGGAGGGACTGAAGCTTTCTTT
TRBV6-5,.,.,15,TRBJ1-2,CASSTAPRSNYGYTF,TGTGCCAGCAGTACGGCCCCGAGGTCTAACTATGGCTACACCTTC
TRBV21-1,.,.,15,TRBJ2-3,CASSNGLACTDTQYF,TGTGCCAGCAGCAATGGCCTAGCTTGCACAGATACGCAGTATTTT
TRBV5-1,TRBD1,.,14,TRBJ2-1,CASSLPGQGLREFF,TGCGCCAGCAGCTTACCGGGACAGGGATTAAGGGAGTTCTTC
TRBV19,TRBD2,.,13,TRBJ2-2,CASSLGGTGELFF,TGTGCCAGTAGCCTCGGGGGGACCGGGGAGCTGTTTTTT
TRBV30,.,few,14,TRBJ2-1,CASLRPSSYNEQFF,TGTGCCTCCTTACGTCCGAGCTCCTACAATGAGCAGTTCTTC
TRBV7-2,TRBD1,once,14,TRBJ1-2,CASSPSTGGDGYTF,TGTGCCAGCAGCCCCTCGACAGGGGGCGATGGCTACACCTTC
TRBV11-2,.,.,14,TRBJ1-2,CASTLNRQVHGYTF,TGTGCCAGCACCCTAAACAGGCAGGTTCATGGCTACACCTTC
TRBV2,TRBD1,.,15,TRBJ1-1,CASSPERGLETEAFF,TGTGCCAGCAGTCCCGAGAGGGGGCTGGAAACTGAAGCTTTCTTT
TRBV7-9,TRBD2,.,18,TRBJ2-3,CASSPGSGAQFSTDTQYF,TGTGCCAGCAGCCCAGGTAGCGGGGCACAATTTAGCACAGATACGCAGTATTTT
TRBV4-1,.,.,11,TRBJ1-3,CASSGANTIYF,TGCGCCAGCAGTGGGGCAAACACCATATATTTT
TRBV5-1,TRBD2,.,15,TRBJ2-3,CASSLGGAGADTQYF,TGCGCCAGCAGCCTCGGGGGGGCCGGCGCAGATACGCAGTATTTT
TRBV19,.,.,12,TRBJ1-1,CASSWPNTEAFF,TGTGCCAGTAGTTGGCCGAACACTGAAGCTTTCTTT
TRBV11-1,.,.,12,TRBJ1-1,CASISQGTEAFF,TGTGCCAGCATCTCCCAGGGGACTGAAGCTTTCTTT
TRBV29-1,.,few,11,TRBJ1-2,CSGSVTGGYTF,TGCAGCGGGTCGGTGACGGGAGGCTACACCTTC
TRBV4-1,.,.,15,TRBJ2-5,CASSQEANRQETQYF,TGCGCCAGCAGCCAAGAGGCCAACCGACAAGAGACCCAGTACTTC
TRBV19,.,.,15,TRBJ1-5,CASSIDRGHNQPQHF,TGTGCCAGTAGTATAGACAGGGGTCATAATCAGCCCCAGCATTTT
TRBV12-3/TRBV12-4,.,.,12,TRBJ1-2,CASSYTNYGYTF,TGTGCCAGCAGTTATACTAACTATGGCTACACCTTC
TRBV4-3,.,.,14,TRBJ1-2,CASSQATELYGYTF,TGCGCCAGCAGCCAAGCAACAGAACTCTATGGCTACACCTTC
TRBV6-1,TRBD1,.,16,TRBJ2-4,CASSGTGTLGKNIQYF,TGTGCCAGCAGTGGGACAGGTACGCTAGGCAAAAACATTCAGTACTTC
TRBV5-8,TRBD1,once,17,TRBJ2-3,CASSEVTPGQGTDTQYF,TGTGCCAGCAGCGAGGTAACACCGGGACAGGGGACAGATACGCAGTATTTT
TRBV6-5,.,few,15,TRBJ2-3,CASSPQRASTDTQYF,TGTGCCAGCAGTCCCCAGAGGGCTAGCACAGATACGCAGTATTTT
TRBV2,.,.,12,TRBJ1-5,CASSEQGEPQHF,TGTGCCAGCAGTGAACAGGGTGAGCCCCAGCATTTT
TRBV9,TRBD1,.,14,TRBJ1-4,CASSRQGANEKLFF,TGTGCCAGCAGTCGACAGGGGGCTAATGAAAAACTGTTTTTT
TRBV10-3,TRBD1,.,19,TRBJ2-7,CAISEHRDRGLGSSYEQYF,TGTGCCATCAGTGAACATCGGGACAGGGGTTTAGGATCCTCCTACGAGCAGTACTTC
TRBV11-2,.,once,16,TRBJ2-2,CASSLDASWHTGELFF,TGTGCCAGCAGCTTAGATGCTAGCTGGCACACCGGGGAGCTGTTTTTT
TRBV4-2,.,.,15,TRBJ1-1,CASSQASGRGTEAFF,TGTGCCAGCAGCCAAGCGTCGGGGAGAGGCACTGAAGCTTTCTTT
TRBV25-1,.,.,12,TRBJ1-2,CASSEDFLGYTF,TGTGCCAGCAGTGAAGACTTCCTCGGCTACACCTTC
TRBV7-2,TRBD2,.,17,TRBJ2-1,CASSLREAGGVLDEQFF,TGTGCCAGCAGCTTACGGGAGGCGGGGGGCGTGTTGGATGAGCAGTTCTTC
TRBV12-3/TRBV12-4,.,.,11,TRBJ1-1,CASSFQREAFF,TGTGCCAGCAGTTTCCAGCGCGAAGCTTTCTTT
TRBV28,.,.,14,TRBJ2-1,CASSYGIGSLEQFF,TGTGCCAGCAGTTACGGGATTGGCAGCCTAGAGCAGTTCTTC
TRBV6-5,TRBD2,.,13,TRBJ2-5,CASSPAGRETQYF,TGTGCCAGCAGCCCAGCGGGGCGAGAGACCCAGTACTTC
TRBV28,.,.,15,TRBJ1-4,CASSGGYGRLEKLFF,TGTGCCAGCAGTGGGGGGTATGGGCGGCTAGAAAAACTGTTTTTT
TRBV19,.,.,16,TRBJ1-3,CASSIFGDSSGNTIYF,TGTGCCAGTAGTATATTCGGGGACTCCTCTGGAAACACCATATATTTT
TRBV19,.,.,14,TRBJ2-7,CASSMVADSYEQYF,TGTGCCAGTAGTATGGTTGCGGACTCCTACGAGCAGTACTTC